This T cell receptor (beta chain) is from a study of patients and donors after allogeneic stem cell transplantation (dated by TCRdb to 2018 to 2021). The junction carries 12 bases between V and J, which are trimmed by 3 bases and 0 bases respectively. The CDR3 has 15 amino acids, counting the end cysteine and phenylalanine. Just CDR3 DNA is preserved here, 45 bases in frame from base 1. CDR1 and CDR2 (DFQATT, SNEGSKA) derive from the germline V gene (reference sequence). Receptors were amplified or captured by RT-PCR. Sequencing was carried out with a NextSeq 550. The public reads were quality trimmed at Q25 with fastp and then assembled into clones with MiXCR by TCRdb, keeping productive beta chains. Rows matching on CDR3 protein sequence are summarized as one entry with the most common DNA and genes. The sample data list about 150,000 distinct CDR3 sequences, and 20% to 25% of these were observed just once. The ten largest clonotypes hold about 24% of the sample.

In the case of this clonotype: Its antigen has not been determined. No base quality information exists; no much larger clone differs at one position.

The V gene is TRBV20-1 and the J gene is TRBJ2-1; a confident D gene designation cannot be given. Source material: blood, either unsorted or a sorted T cell fraction (not recorded which). This receptor was identified in a human donor who was either an allogeneic HSCT recipient or a stem cell or donor lymphocyte infusion donor (not recorded which). It is not recorded whose cells these are; they may come from a transplant donor. The DNA reads TGCAGTGCTAGGGGTGTGGGTGGCTCCTACAATGAGCAGTTCTTC. This encodes CSARGVGGSYNEQFF.